This note documents a single T cell receptor (beta chain) sequence. Its matching antigen is unknown. V gave up 5 bases and J gave up 14 bases; unmatched junction bases: 18. Germline assignment: CDR1 MNHNY and CDR2 SVGAGI (reference sequence). The CDR3 consists of 17 residues. This entry belongs to a study of T cell responses to AZD1222 COVID-19 vaccine. Across the whole study: Pooled together were second doses at about 4 or about 12 weeks. General study results and limits: Clonal diversity may have been underestimated, and the donors were mostly white British, with more females than males. Unmutated variant regions reportedly attract nearly half of all spike-specific TCRs.

Method: immunoSEQ multiplex PCR; TCRdb's copy keeps in-frame clones and lacks some. The table includes roughly 120,000 clones, around 85% detected once. This receptor was taken from an adult in good health. V usage is TRBV6-6 and J usage is TRBJ1-6, with 10 bases fitting TRBD1. The sample here was peripheral blood, taken on day 0 of AZD1222 vaccination. The chain's CDR3 is CASSRALGQGKRDTLHF. CDR3 nucleotide sequence: TGTGCCAGCAGTCGCGCTCTGGGACAGGGGAAACGGGATACCCTCCACTTT.